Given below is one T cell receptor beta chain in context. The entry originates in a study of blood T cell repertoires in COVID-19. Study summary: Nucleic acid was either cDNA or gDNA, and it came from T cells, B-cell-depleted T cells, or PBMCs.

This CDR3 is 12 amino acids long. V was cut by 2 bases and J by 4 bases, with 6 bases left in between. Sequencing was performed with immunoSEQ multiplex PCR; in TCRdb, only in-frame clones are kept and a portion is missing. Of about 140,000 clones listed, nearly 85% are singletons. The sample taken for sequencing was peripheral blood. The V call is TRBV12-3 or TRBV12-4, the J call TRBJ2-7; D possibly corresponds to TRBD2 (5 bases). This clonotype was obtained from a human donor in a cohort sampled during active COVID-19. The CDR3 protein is CASSLRGYEQYF. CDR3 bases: TGTGCCAGCAGTTTACGGGGATACGAGCAGTACTTC.